These 16 T cell receptor beta chains originate from one sample sequenced in a study of blood T cell repertoires in COVID-19. The assay was immunoSEQ multiplex PCR, and TCRdb's table has in-frame clones only and misses some. The sample includes about 38,000 clones, around 91% of them seen just once. Sequenced material: peripheral blood. Receptor source: a man aged 60 to 75 with active or convalescent COVID-19.

In DNA form, the CDR3 reads TGTGCCAGTGGGGCCCAGCTGGAGCTGTTTTTT. Its translation is CASGAQLELFF. This chain joins TRBV28 and TRBJ2-2; D might be TRBD1 (5 bases). V was shortened by 9 bases and J by 10 bases, with 12 bases between the two germline ends. The CDR3 loop spans 11 amino acids. The V gene's germline CDR1 is MDHEN and CDR2 SYDVKM.

This sequence joins TRBV11-2 and TRBJ2-4; D is uncertain. There are 12 residues in the CDR3. Trimming took 1 base from V and 9 from J, leaving 7 bases between them. Looked up from germline, CDR1 is SGHAT and CDR2 is FQNNGV. CDR3 sequence reads: CASSLGSIIQYF. CDR3 DNA sequence: TGTGCCAGCAGCTTAGGCTCTATCATTCAGTACTTC.

The CDR3 loop is CASSPRSGTSGRNTEQYF. CDR3 coding DNA: TGCGCCAGCAGCCCACGTAGCGGGACTAGCGGGAGGAACACCGAGCAGTACTTC. The J gene is TRBJ2-7, the V gene TRBV4-1, with 15 bases matching TRBD2. Germline V gene lookup returns CDR1 MGHRA and CDR2 YSYEKL. The ends lost 4 bases at V and 6 bases at J; junction bases unmatched: 13. The CDR3 has 18 residues.

The V and J genes are TRBV4-1 and TRBJ1-1; 7 positions match TRBD1. V lost 6 bases, J lost 1 base, and 5 bases stayed unmatched. Germline V gives CDR1 MGHRA, CDR2 YSYEKL. This CDR3 has 14 residues. CDR3 DNA sequence: TGCGCCAGCAGACGGACAGGCTCGAACACTGAAGCTTTCTTT. Its translation: CASRRTGSNTEAFF.

V usage is TRBV11-2 and J usage is TRBJ2-7; no clear D gene. Trimming took off 5 bases at V and 0 bases at J, with 14 bases between the two ends. This CDR3 has 15 residues. Per the germline V gene, CDR1 is SGHAT and CDR2 is FQNNGV. The DNA of the CDR3 is TGTGCCAGCAGCGAGAGGTCCTGGCCCTCCTACGAGCAGTACTTC. Protein: CASSERSWPSYEQYF.

The chain couples TRBV10-3 to TRBJ2-1; TRBD1 agrees at 7 bases. V lost 5 bases and J lost 1; bases outside the gene matches: 2. Germline-derived CDR1 and CDR2 are ENHRY and SYGVKD. CDR3 length: 14 residues. CDR3 nucleotides: TGTGCCATCAGTCCGGGACAGTCCTACAATGAGCAGTTCTTC. Protein: CAISPGQSYNEQFF.

The CDR3 spells CSTWTSGKGGNEQFF. The DNA of the CDR3 is TGCAGCACGTGGACTAGCGGGAAAGGTGGAAATGAGCAGTTCTTC. The chain couples TRBV29-1 to TRBJ2-1, with 12 bases matching TRBD2. This CDR3 comprises 15 residues. Germline lookup yields CDR1 SQVTM and CDR2 ANQGSEA. V dropped 8 bases and J dropped 7; count of bases not matched to a gene: 12.

This chain uses TRBV11-2 with TRBJ2-1; no reliable D call. V was cut by 0 bases and J by 8 bases, with 14 bases left in between. The CDR3 is 15 amino acids. Germline CDR1 SGHAT, CDR2 FQNNGV. The CDR3 DNA reads TGTGCCAGCAGCTTAGAGTTCGGTAGTCTCGATGAGCAGTTCTTC. Translated: CASSLEFGSLDEQFF.

The chain has TRBV5-5 and TRBJ2-7, with TRBD2 identical over 8 bases. Germline V gene data show CDR1 as SGHKS and CDR2 as YYEKEE (reference sequence). V shed 4 bases and J 0 bases; nucleotides not matched to a gene: 6. The CDR3 is 15 residues long. For the CDR3, the DNA is TGTGCCAGCAGCCTGGGACTAGACAACTCCTACGAGCAGTACTTC. Protein sequence: CASSLGLDNSYEQYF.

The rearrangement joins TRBV20-1 to TRBJ1-3; TRBD1 might be the D (6 bases). The CDR3 is 11 amino acids. Per the germline V gene, CDR1 is DFQATT and CDR2 is SNEGSKA (reference sequence). With 0 bases removed from V and 15 bases from J, the gap between germline ends came to 12 bases. CDR3 sequence: CSARDSRGEYF. For the CDR3, the DNA is TGCAGTGCTAGAGATAGCAGGGGAGAATATTTT.

Only one count was recorded for this clone. J is TRBJ1-2 and V is TRBV5-1; D gene ambiguous. The CDR3 length is 12 residues. V was clipped by 7 bases and J by 8 bases, with 15 bases between them. CDR1 and CDR2 from the germline V gene are SGHRS and YFSETQ. The CDR3 reads CASSSEGRGYTF. CDR3 bases: TGCGCCAGCTCGAGTGAGGGTCGAGGCTACACCTTC.

This chain joins TRBV10-3 and TRBJ2-2; 7 nucleotides line up with TRBD2. Germline-derived CDR1 and CDR2 are ENHRY and SYGVKD. The V segment lost 10 bases and the J segment 0 bases; nucleotides outside the gene matches: 5. This CDR3 spans 14 amino acids. Written as DNA, the CDR3 is TGTGCCAAAACTAGCGATCCGAACACCGGGGAGCTGTTTTTT. Protein: CAKTSDPNTGELFF.

This chain joins TRBV25-1 and TRBJ2-1; D is unclear. Trimming shortened V by 4 bases and J by 7 bases, and 11 bases separated the two germline ends. The CDR3 consists of 13 residues. The germline V gene encodes CDR1 MGHDK and CDR2 SYGVNS. The DNA of the CDR3 is TGTGCCAGCAGTGGGCGCAGGTTAAATGAGCAGTTCTTC. This translates into CASSGRRLNEQFF.

The chain recombines TRBV18 with TRBJ2-7; TRBD1 matches 10 bases. In germline, CDR1 is KGHSH, CDR2 LQKENI. The ends lost 3 bases at V and 2 bases at J; junction bases unmatched: 10. The CDR3 sequence is 17 residues long. The CDR3 reads CASSPSRDRGYPYEQYF. The CDR3 DNA follows: TGTGCCAGCTCACCCTCCCGGGACAGGGGTTACCCCTACGAGCAGTACTTC.

In DNA, the CDR3 is TGTGCCAGTAGTATGGTTAGCGGGGGGCACAATGAGCAGTTCTTC. This encodes CASSMVSGGHNEQFF. J is TRBJ2-1 and V is TRBV19; 10 nucleotides line up with TRBD2. The germline V gene has CDR1 LNHDA and CDR2 SQIVND (reference sequence). V dropped 3 bases and J dropped 5; count of bases not matched to a gene: 4. CDR3 length: 15 amino acids.

The rearrangement uses TRBV24-1 and TRBJ2-5; 8 bases are shared with TRBD1. CDR1 and CDR2 from the germline V gene are KGHDR and SFDVKD. V lost 1 base, J lost 7 bases, and 7 bases stayed unmatched. CDR3 length: 15 residues. DNA of the CDR3: TGTGCCACCAGTGATTTCAGGGGGCTCGAGGGGACCCAGTACTTC. It yields the protein CATSDFRGLEGTQYF.